These 28 T cell receptor beta chains originate from one sample sequenced in a study of beta chain features in type 1 diabetes. The entirety of the isolated RNA underwent reverse transcription, so expressed TCRB transcripts were sequenced. Repertoires were generated with immunoSEQ multiplex PCR, while TCRdb's copy carries only in-frame clones and drops some. Of 900,000 or so clones listed, about a sixth are singletons. The sequenced material came from naive CD4+ T cells from blood. These receptors all come from a woman younger than 30 in good health.

This clone has only a few counts. The chain uses TRBV18 and TRBJ2-7; TRBD1 might be the D (6 bases). V was cut by 2 bases and J by 4 bases, with 12 bases left in between. The length of the CDR3 is 14 residues. The germline gives CDR1 KGHSH, CDR2 LQKENI. CDR3 sequence reads: CASSPSDREYEQYF. The DNA for the CDR3 is TGTGCCAGCTCACCATCGGACAGAGAATACGAGCAGTACTTC.

This chain links TRBV2 with TRBJ2-5; possible D gene TRBD1, 7 bases. Trimming took off 11 bases at V and 5 bases at J, with 18 bases between the two ends. This CDR3 has 13 amino acids. Germline CDR1 SNHLY, CDR2 FYNNEI. DNA for the CDR3: TGTGCCGACCCGGGACAGCGGGCGGAGACCCAGTACTTC. This codes for CADPGQRAETQYF.

This clone occurred a few times. V gene TRBV25-1 combines with J gene TRBJ1-2; D is undetermined. Germline-derived CDR1 and CDR2 are MGHDK and SYGVNS. CDR3 length: 14 residues. Between the trimmed V and J ends, which lost 3 bases and 1 base, there was a span of 9 bases. In DNA form, the CDR3 reads TGTGCCAGCAGTGATACAGCGAATAACTATGGCTACACCTTC. This encodes CASSDTANNYGYTF.

This clone was counted between two and nine times. This chain connects TRBV4-2 to TRBJ2-7; 7 bases align to TRBD2. CDR1 LGHNA and CDR2 YNFKEQ come from the germline V gene. There are 14 residues in the CDR3. V was clipped by 4 bases and J by 4 bases; unmatched bases: 7. The CDR3 DNA reads TGTGCCAGCAGCCCCGGGACTATGGATTACGAGCAGTACTTC. Residues: CASSPGTMDYEQYF.

The DNA for the CDR3 is TGTGCCAGCAGTTACTCGGCGGGGGCGAGCAATCAGCCCCAGCATTTT. It specifies CASSYSAGASNQPQHF. This sequence joins TRBV6-5 and TRBJ1-5, with D tentatively TRBD1 (6 bases). V lost 0 bases and J lost 1, with 10 bases in between. This CDR3 comprises 16 residues. Per germline, CDR1 MNHEY and CDR2 SVGAGI.

This clone was found a few times. The chain employs TRBV15 and TRBJ2-7; tentatively, D is TRBD2 (6 bases). The germline V and J ends were trimmed by 3 bases and 3 bases, with 18 bases remaining between them. This CDR3 contains 16 residues. The germline CDR1 and CDR2 sequences are LNHNV and YYDKDF (reference sequence). CDR3 amino acids: CATSSDRWGSGYEQYF. CDR3 sequence (DNA): TGTGCCACCAGCAGTGACCGATGGGGTAGCGGCTACGAGCAGTACTTC.

This chain joins TRBV11-1 and TRBJ1-1, with D unresolved. The V end was cut by 5 bases, the J end by 0 bases, with 10 bases between. The CDR3 covers 14 residues. Germline V gene data show CDR1 as SGHAT and CDR2 as FQDESV (reference sequence). Here the CDR3 DNA reads TGTGCCAGCAGCCGAAACGGGGTGAACACTGAAGCTTTCTTT. Protein sequence: CASSRNGVNTEAFF.

This clone occurred a few times. The V and J genes are TRBV5-6 and TRBJ2-1, with D tentatively TRBD2 (6 bases). The CDR3 spans 16 residues. Germline lookup yields CDR1 SGHDT and CDR2 YYEEEE. V was clipped by 0 bases and J by 4 bases, with 14 bases between them. The CDR3 loop is CASSLGPAGDYNEQFF. CDR3 DNA sequence: TGTGCCAGCAGCTTGGGTCCAGCGGGTGATTACAATGAGCAGTTCTTC.

The V call is TRBV7-2, the J call TRBJ2-3; D not resolved. The length of the CDR3 is 15 residues. Germline loops: CDR1 SGHTA, CDR2 FQGNSA. The ends were cut back, 5 bases at V and 1 base at J, with 13 bases in the middle. CDR3 residues: CASSRVSGGTDTQYF. For the CDR3, the DNA is TGTGCCAGCAGCCGTGTGTCGGGTGGCACAGATACGCAGTATTTT.

This clone showed up just a few times. The chain uses TRBV19 and TRBJ1-1, with D tentatively TRBD1 (6 bases). This CDR3 is built from 13 residues. Germline V gene sequence: CDR1 LNHDA, CDR2 SQIVND (reference sequence). V was shortened by 7 bases and J by 2 bases, with 11 bases between the two germline ends. The CDR3 DNA sequence: TGTGCCAGTACCTCGGGGACAAACACTGAAGCTTTCTTT. Translated, it gives CASTSGTNTEAFF.

The chain recombines TRBV19 with TRBJ2-4; 8 bases fit TRBD1. Germline loops: CDR1 LNHDA, CDR2 SQIVND (reference sequence). This CDR3 spans 20 amino acids. J gave up 4 bases and V 1 base, and 18 bases lay outside the gene matches. The CDR3 region is CASSIGPIRGRRLIKNIQYF. The CDR3 DNA reads as TGTGCCAGTAGTATAGGCCCCATCAGGGGGCGGAGGTTGATTAAAAACATTCAGTACTTC.

This clone was counted only a few times. The chain links TRBV28 to TRBJ2-5, with 12 bases that match TRBD2. Germline assignment: CDR1 MDHEN and CDR2 SYDVKM. The CDR3 is made up of 16 amino acids. The junction had 6 bases not matched to a gene; V was cut back by 6 bases and J by 1 base. The CDR3 sequence: CASRTSGRWTQETQYF. The DNA for the CDR3 is TGTGCCAGCAGGACTAGCGGGAGATGGACCCAAGAGACCCAGTACTTC.

This chain joins TRBV2 and TRBJ1-2, with D unclear. In germline, CDR1 is SNHLY, CDR2 FYNNEI. V lost 7 bases and J lost 2, with 5 bases in between. This CDR3 has 11 residues. CDR3 nucleotide sequence: TGTGCCAGCACCTCCAACTATGGCTACACCTTC. Its protein product is CASTSNYGYTF.

The rearrangement joins TRBV7-3 to TRBJ2-5; TRBD1 matches 7 bases. V lost 0 bases, J lost 5 bases, and 6 bases stayed unmatched. CDR1 and CDR2 from the germline V gene are SGHTA and FQGTGA. The CDR3 loop spans 15 amino acids. CDR3 residues: CASSLTPTGLETQYF. The CDR3 region has the DNA TGTGCCAGCAGCTTAACGCCGACAGGGCTGGAGACCCAGTACTTC.

This clone turned up a few times. V and J are TRBV19 and TRBJ2-4; 9 bases map to TRBD1. Germline trimming cut 3 bases from V and 7 bases from J; bases unmatched to any gene: 7. The length of the CDR3 is 15 residues. Germline CDR1 reads LNHDA; CDR2 reads SQIVND (reference sequence). As DNA, the CDR3 is TGTGCCAGTAGTATTGGAGGACAGGGGTTGAACATTCAGTACTTC. This gives the protein CASSIGGQGLNIQYF.

The sample holds a few counts of this clone. The genes are TRBV28 and TRBJ2-1, with a possible D match to TRBD1 (5 bases). Trimming pared 6 bases from V and 9 bases from J, leaving 9 bases between. The V gene's germline CDR1 is MDHEN and CDR2 SYDVKM. The CDR3 is made up of 11 amino acids. CDR3 nucleotides: TGTGCCAGCAGAGGAAGGGGTGAGCAGTTCTTC. Translated: CASRGRGEQFF.

This clone was counted only a few times. V is TRBV6-6 and J is TRBJ2-7; no firm D call. The CDR3 is 14 residues long. Germline V gives CDR1 MNHNY, CDR2 SVGAGI (reference sequence). V lost 0 bases and J lost 2, with 8 bases in between. This CDR3 is CASSYSLNAYEQYF. DNA for the CDR3: TGTGCCAGCAGTTACTCCCTGAATGCCTACGAGCAGTACTTC.

The chain employs TRBV15 and TRBJ2-7; no firm D call. The CDR3 length is 12 residues. The V gene's germline CDR1 is LNHNV and CDR2 YYDKDF (reference sequence). V was trimmed by 1 base and J by 5 bases, leaving 6 bases between them. This CDR3 is CATSRALNEQYF. The CDR3 region has the DNA TGTGCCACCAGCAGAGCTCTGAACGAGCAGTACTTC.

This clone was counted a few times. The gene calls are TRBV7-9 and TRBJ2-1, with D perhaps TRBD2 (6 bases). Trimming pared 2 bases from V and 9 bases from J, leaving 17 bases between. Germline loops: CDR1 SEHNR, CDR2 FQNEAQ (reference sequence). The CDR3 spans 15 residues. The CDR3 coding sequence is TGTGCCAGCAGCTTATATGTGGGGGGTGGCGGTGAGCAGTTCTTC. It translates to CASSLYVGGGGEQFF.

There are a few counts of this clone. The chain recombines TRBV5-6 with TRBJ2-7; 10 bases agree with TRBD2. The trim removed 0 bases at V and 4 bases at J, leaving 4 bases unmatched. This CDR3 spans 15 amino acids. Germline V gene data show CDR1 as SGHDT and CDR2 as YYEEEE. CDR3 DNA: TGTGCCAGCAGCTTGGTAGCGGGAGGAGGGTACGAGCAGTACTTC. It yields the protein CASSLVAGGGYEQYF.

The chain is built from TRBV7-2 and TRBJ2-7, with 10 bases lining up with TRBD2. Per the germline V gene, CDR1 is SGHTA and CDR2 is FQGNSA. CDR3 length equals 15 residues. The ends lost 5 bases at V and 3 bases at J; junction bases unmatched: 7. In DNA, the CDR3 is TGTGCCAGCAGCAAGACTAGCGGGTATAACTACGAGCAGTACTTC. This sequence encodes CASSKTSGYNYEQYF.

This clone appeared a few times. This chain links TRBV9 with TRBJ1-2; the D gene is possibly TRBD1 (5 bases). CDR3 size: 15 residues. CDR1 and CDR2 (germline): SGDLS, YYNGEE. V gave up 0 bases and J gave up 8 bases, with 17 bases separating them. CDR3 in DNA: TGTGCCAGCAGCGTAGCCAGGGCTCCTCTTTGGGGCTACACCTTC. Encoded protein: CASSVARAPLWGYTF.

This chain connects TRBV27 to TRBJ1-5; D remains ambiguous. This CDR3 spans 13 amino acids. The germline CDR1 and CDR2 sequences are MNHEY and SMNVEV (reference sequence). V was pared by 5 bases and J by 0 bases, with 5 bases between. DNA of the CDR3: TGTGCCAGCAGTCGGAATAGCAATCAGCCCCAGCATTTT. Its protein product is CASSRNSNQPQHF.

This clone was seen more than once but under ten times. This sequence joins TRBV6-5 and TRBJ2-3; D gene unclear. The V gene lost 2 bases and the J gene lost 0 bases, with 9 bases spanning the gap. The CDR3 consists of 15 residues. CDR1 and CDR2 from the germline V gene are MNHEY and SVGAGI. CDR3 sequence (DNA): TGTGCCAGCAGTTACGACGGCCAAAGCACAGATACGCAGTATTTT. This translates into CASSYDGQSTDTQYF.

The J gene is TRBJ2-3, the V gene TRBV28; no clear D. The CDR3 sequence is 13 residues long. CDR1 and CDR2 (germline): MDHEN, SYDVKM. V lost 3 bases and J lost 5, with 9 bases in between. The CDR3 coding sequence is TGTGCCAGCAGTTTGGACGAGAGAGATACGCAGTATTTT. It codes for CASSLDERDTQYF.

The DNA for the CDR3 is TGTGCCAGTAGTATTTCTCTATCGGGATGGGGACAGGGGAACAATGAGCAGTTCTTC. It yields the protein CASSISLSGWGQGNNEQFF. The chain is built from TRBV19 and TRBJ2-1; 10 nucleotides match TRBD1. The J segment lost 5 bases and the V segment lost 3 bases, leaving 16 bases of the junction unmatched. This CDR3 spans 19 amino acids. Germline loops: CDR1 LNHDA, CDR2 SQIVND (reference sequence).

This chain's CDR3 is CASSLYRGGTGGAGYTF. CDR3 nucleotide sequence: TGTGCCAGCAGTTTATACAGGGGCGGGACAGGGGGCGCTGGCTACACCTTC. The gene calls are TRBV27 and TRBJ1-2; 12 bases are a match to TRBD1. Germline lookup yields CDR1 MNHEY and CDR2 SMNVEV (reference sequence). The V gene end was trimmed by 1 base and the J gene end by 7 bases; junction bases not matched to a gene: 10. The CDR3 is 17 residues long.

In the case of this clone: At one of its ends the junction is not consistent with the germline gene, which may arise from a read error. The chain uses TRBV10-3 and TRBJ2-2; 9 nucleotides line up with TRBD2. This CDR3 contains 17 residues. Germline V gene sequence: CDR1 ENHRY, CDR2 SYGVKD. In nucleotides, the CDR3 is TGTGCCAGCAGTGAGATGATTACCGGGACTAGCTCCGGGGAGCTGTTTTTT. Translation gives CASSEMITGTSSGELFF.